The 10 T cell receptor beta chains presented below share a single source sample, sequenced in a study of early T cells in non-severe SARS-CoV-2 infection. Using its own MiXCR run on the 5' RACE reads, TCRdb lists one record per CDR3 protein. The sample lists around 89,000 distinct CDR3 sequences; approximately 15% were seen once. The material sequenced was whole blood. These receptors were taken from an adult who was a healthcare worker with PCR-confirmed SARS-CoV-2 infection or an uninfected control (not recorded which).

This clonotype was counted a few times. The V gene is TRBV18, the J gene TRBJ2-5; no clear D. The CDR3 runs 14 residues. From germline, CDR1 is KGHSH and CDR2 LQKENI. The V and J ends lost 1 base and 2 bases respectively, with 8 bases between them. The CDR3: CASSPRPDQETQYF. The CDR3 nucleotides are TGTGCCAGCTCACCACGGCCAGATCAAGAGACCCAGTACTTC.

This clonotype appeared a few times. The chain combines TRBV9 with TRBJ1-3; D is perhaps TRBD1 (5 bases). Germline CDR1 is SGDLS and CDR2 is YYNGEE. V lost 3 bases and J lost 0, with 13 bases in between. CDR3 length equals 16 residues. The CDR3 sequence: CASSARDGSSGNTIYF. The CDR3 DNA sequence: TGTGCCAGCAGCGCTCGGGACGGAAGCTCTGGAAACACCATATATTTT. Based on the CDR3 plus reference TRBV9 and TRBJ1-3, the full variable domain is DSGVTQTPKHLITATGQRVTLRCSPRSGDLSVYWYQQSLDQGLQFLIQYYNGEERAKGNILERFSAQQFPDLHSELNLSSLELGDSALYFCASSARDGSSGNTIYFGEGSWLTVV.

The rearrangement joins TRBV19 to TRBJ2-3; 8 bases map to TRBD1. CDR3 length equals 15 residues. Germline values: CDR1 LNHDA, CDR2 SQIVND (reference sequence). After removal of 3 bases from V and 6 bases from J, the junction contained 8 bases not matched to a gene. The CDR3 sequence is CASSIIPGGADTQYF. The CDR3 coding sequence is TGTGCCAGTAGTATTATCCCAGGGGGCGCGGATACGCAGTATTTT.

V and J are TRBV2 and TRBJ2-1, with 15 nucleotides matching TRBD2. The CDR3 has 16 residues. CDR1 and CDR2 from the germline V gene are SNHLY and FYNNEI. V lost 7 bases to trimming and J lost 5 bases; unmatched junction nucleotides: 6. CDR3 sequence reads: CASTMGLAGGHNEQFF. The DNA for the CDR3 is TGTGCCAGCACCATGGGACTAGCGGGGGGCCACAATGAGCAGTTCTTC.

This rearrangement joins TRBV7-2 to TRBJ2-3; perhaps TRBD2 as D (5 bases). This CDR3 has 14 residues. Trimming shortened V by 4 bases and J by 4 bases, and 12 bases separated the two germline ends. CDR1 SGHTA and CDR2 FQGNSA come from the germline V gene. The CDR3 nucleotides read TGTGCCAGCAGCTCCGGGATCCCCGCAGATACGCAGTATTTT. Its translation: CASSSGIPADTQYF.

This clonotype turned up a few times. The V gene is TRBV30, the J gene TRBJ1-2; no clear D gene. Trimming stripped 2 bases from V and 8 bases from J, with 18 bases between. From germline, CDR1 is GTSNPN and CDR2 SVGIG (reference sequence). The CDR3 extends over 14 amino acids. CDR3 nucleotide sequence: TGTGCCTGGAGTAATAACTTATGGACGAAAGGCTACACCTTC. As protein: CAWSNNLWTKGYTF.

The chain recombines TRBV30 with TRBJ1-5, with 10 bases matching TRBD1. The ends lost 2 bases at V and 2 bases at J; junction bases unmatched: 12. The V gene's germline CDR1 is GTSNPN and CDR2 SVGIG (reference sequence). There are 18 residues in the CDR3. CDR3 nucleotide sequence: TGTGCCTGGAGTCCTGAGACAGGGGGCTCTTTCGGCAATCAGCCCCAGCATTTT. This translates into CAWSPETGGSFGNQPQHF.

This chain uses TRBV18 with TRBJ1-2, with D possibly TRBD1 on 5 matching bases. The CDR3 extends over 17 amino acids. The germline V and J ends were trimmed by 3 bases and 2 bases, with 19 bases remaining between them. The germline V gene has CDR1 KGHSH and CDR2 LQKENI. CDR3 amino acids: CASSPTARQSVNYGYTF. DNA for the CDR3: TGTGCCAGCTCACCGACAGCCCGACAATCGGTAAACTATGGCTACACCTTC.

This clonotype was counted only a few times. The chain uses TRBV20-1 and TRBJ1-5, with D unclear. Germline values: CDR1 DFQATT, CDR2 SNEGSKA (reference sequence). Trimming left V 3 bases short and J 2 bases short, with 8 bases between. This CDR3 has 13 amino acids. The DNA of the CDR3 is TGCAGTGCTAGCTCCGGGGGCAATCAGCCCCAGCATTTT. This codes for CSASSGGNQPQHF.

This clonotype has ten or more counts. The chain couples TRBV10-1 to TRBJ1-5; possibly TRBD1 for D (5 bases). V lost 4 bases to trimming and J lost 2 bases, with 6 bases between them. This CDR3 is 13 amino acids long. CDR1 and CDR2 (germline): WNHNN, SYGVQD (reference sequence). The CDR3 loop reads CASSGQRNQPQHF. Written as DNA, the CDR3 is TGCGCCAGCAGTGGACAGCGCAATCAGCCCCAGCATTTT.